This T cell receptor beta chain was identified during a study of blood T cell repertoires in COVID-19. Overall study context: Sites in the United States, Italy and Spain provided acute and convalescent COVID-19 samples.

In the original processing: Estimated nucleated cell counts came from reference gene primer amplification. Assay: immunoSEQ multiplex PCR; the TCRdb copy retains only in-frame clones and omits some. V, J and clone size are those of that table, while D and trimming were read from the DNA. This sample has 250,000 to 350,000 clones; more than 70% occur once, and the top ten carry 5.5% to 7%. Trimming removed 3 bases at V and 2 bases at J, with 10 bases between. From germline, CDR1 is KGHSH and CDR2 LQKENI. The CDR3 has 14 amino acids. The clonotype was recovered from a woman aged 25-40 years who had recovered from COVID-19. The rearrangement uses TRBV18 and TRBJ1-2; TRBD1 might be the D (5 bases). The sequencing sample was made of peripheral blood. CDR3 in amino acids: CASSPQTVNYGYTF. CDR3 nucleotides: TGTGCCAGCTCACCGCAGACAGTGAACTATGGCTACACCTTC. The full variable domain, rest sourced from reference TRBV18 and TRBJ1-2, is NAGVMQNPRHLVRRRGQEARLRCSPMKGHSHVYWYRQLPEEGLKFMVYLQKENIIDESGMPKERFSAEFPKEGPSILRIQQVVRGDSAAYFCASSPQTVNYGYTFGSGTRLTVV.